The source of this T cell receptor beta chain is a study of regulatory T cells in long-lasting Graves disease. Noted time point: newly diagnosed GD, antithyroid drugs for less than 3 months. Following extraction of RNA from PBMCs, that RNA was used to make the TCR library. Construction of TCR beta libraries relied on iRepertoire HTBI primers and on Arm-PCR targeting CDR3 regions. TCRdb reanalysed the multiplex PCR reads using MiXCR and keeps one entry per CDR3 protein. The sample contains around 500,000 distinct CDR3 sequences, 12% of which appear only once. This clonotype was counted many times. This sample was also put to use in a study of T cells in Graves' hyperthyroidism and ophthalmopathy.

This TCR derives from a woman between 25 and 40 years old with Graves disease. Sequenced here: peripheral blood mononuclear cells (PBMCs), sampled at new diagnosis, from a patient treated with antithyroid drugs.

The CDR3 nucleotides are TGTGCCAGCACTTTTGCCCTTGGGGGGGCCAGGGGGTACGAGCAGTACTTC. Translation gives CASTFALGGARGYEQYF. The chain is built from TRBV12-3 or TRBV12-4 and TRBJ2-7; either TRBD1 or TRBD2 may fit D (7 bases each). Trimming shortened V by 7 bases and J by 4 bases, and 26 bases separated the two germline ends. CDR3 length: 17 amino acids.